The clone carrying this T cell receptor (beta chain) was counted many times. The antigen is not known. Preparation of the TCRbeta library was carried out with unique molecular identifiers. MiXCR, applied by TCRdb to the PCR reads, yields one record per CDR3 protein. The sample yields around 100,000 distinct CDR3 sequences, 10% to 13% seen once. The sample belongs to a study of T-cell reconstitution after alpha-beta-depleted transplantation in children. V trimming: 3 bases; J trimming: 4 bases; junction bases outside the gene matches: 1. The CDR3 sequence is 15 residues long. Broader study findings: Several patients had high TCRbeta diversity at day 60; it came from surviving recipient T cells and thymic progenitors. Counts and diversity of T cells one year after transplant came mostly from newly produced T cells. Several hundred expanded graft clones reportedly supplied alpha-beta T cells about two months after transplant.

The chain uses TRBV12-3 or TRBV12-4 and TRBJ2-3; 13 bases are shared with TRBD2. The specimen comprised PBMCs, sampled before TCRalphabeta/CD19-depleted stem cell transplant. The origin of this receptor is a boy between 2 and 15 years old with acute lymphoblastic leukemia, due to receive a stem cell transplant. This chain's CDR3 is CASSLGLAGSDTQYF. The CDR3 nucleotides are TGTGCCAGCAGTTTGGGACTAGCGGGATCAGATACGCAGTATTTT.